Listed here are 18 T cell receptor beta chains from one sample, sequenced in a study of CD8+ T cells in alopecia areata. RNA extraction and reverse transcription yielded cDNA as sequencing template. TCRdb's table, derived via immunoSEQ multiplex PCR, lists solely in-frame clones and lacks some. This sample has about 98,000 clones; over 40% occur once, and the top ten carry roughly 0.79%. Source material: CD4+ T cells sorted from blood. The receptors come from a human donor with alopecia areata.

The chain couples TRBV30 to TRBJ1-1; D is perhaps TRBD1 (6 bases). The germline CDR1 and CDR2 sequences are GTSNPN and SVGIG (reference sequence). The CDR3 consists of 14 residues. Deletions cut 1 base from V and 4 bases from J, with 13 bases between. CDR3 residues: CAWSAYGGLTEAFF. The CDR3 DNA follows: TGTGCCTGGAGTGCCTACGGGGGCCTCACTGAAGCTTTCTTT.

The chain has TRBV29-1 and TRBJ1-4; D is uncertain. With 4 bases removed from V and 6 bases from J, the gap between germline ends came to 6 bases. CDR1 is SQVTM, CDR2 ANQGSEA, per germline. The CDR3 contains 11 residues. This chain's CDR3 is CSVGADEKLFF. CDR3 nucleotide sequence: TGCAGCGTTGGGGCAGATGAAAAACTGTTTTTT.

This rearrangement joins TRBV2 to TRBJ2-2, with unresolved D. In germline, CDR1 is SNHLY, CDR2 FYNNEI. This CDR3 contains 13 residues. V lost 4 bases and J 4 bases, leaving 7 bases between the germline ends. The CDR3 sequence: CASSVNPTGELFF. Here the CDR3 DNA reads TGTGCCAGCAGTGTTAATCCCACCGGGGAGCTGTTTTTT.

V gene TRBV28 combines with J gene TRBJ2-5, with a weak D call TRBD2 (5 bases). The V end lost 11 bases, the J end lost 2 bases, and 15 bases lay between the germline ends. This CDR3 is built from 13 residues. Per germline, CDR1 MDHEN and CDR2 SYDVKM. The CDR3 region is CASKELVQETQYF. CDR3 DNA: TGTGCCTCCAAGGAACTAGTTCAAGAGACCCAGTACTTC. The full variable domain, rest sourced from reference TRBV28 and TRBJ2-5, is DVKVTQSSRYLVKRTGEKVFLECVQDMDHENMFWYRQDPGLGLRLIYFSYDVKMKEKGDIPEGYSVSREKKERFSLILESASTNQTSMYLCASKELVQETQYFGPGTRLLVL.

J is TRBJ1-3 and V is TRBV29-1; TRBD1 aligns across 7 bases. This CDR3 spans 14 amino acids. The ends lost 6 bases at V and 1 base at J; junction bases unmatched: 6. Germline CDR1 SQVTM, CDR2 ANQGSEA. The CDR3 is CSVDREGSGNTIYF. DNA for the CDR3: TGCAGCGTCGACAGGGAAGGATCTGGAAACACCATATATTTT.

This clone was counted only a few times. The chain combines TRBV5-1 with TRBJ2-7; tentatively, D is TRBD2 (5 bases). The germline gives CDR1 SGHRS, CDR2 YFSETQ. The CDR3 is 13 amino acids. The ends were cut back, 4 bases at V and 3 bases at J, with 11 bases in the middle. The CDR3 DNA reads TGCGCCAGCAGCCTCGGGATTATCTACGAGCAGTACTTC. This codes for CASSLGIIYEQYF.

V usage is TRBV29-1 and J usage is TRBJ2-1; 8 bases fit TRBD1. The V gene end was trimmed by 1 base and the J gene end by 7 bases; junction bases not matched to a gene: 6. The CDR3 loop spans 14 amino acids. CDR1 and CDR2 (germline): SQVTM, ANQGSEA. As DNA, the CDR3 is TGCAGCGTTGAAGGACAGGGGCCCTTAAATGAGCAGTTCTTC. Translation: CSVEGQGPLNEQFF.

This chain connects TRBV30 to TRBJ2-5; 7 nucleotides agree with TRBD1. From germline, CDR1 is GTSNPN and CDR2 SVGIG (reference sequence). The length of the CDR3 is 14 residues. The V segment lost 6 bases and the J segment 5 bases; nucleotides outside the gene matches: 12. CDR3 nucleotide sequence: TGTGCCTGCCAAACCGGGACAGCAATCGAGACCCAGTACTTC. Its protein product is CACQTGTAIETQYF.

This chain connects TRBV6-6 to TRBJ2-4; D possibly corresponds to TRBD1 (6 bases). The CDR3 consists of 14 residues. Germline V gene data show CDR1 as MNHNY and CDR2 as SVGAGI (reference sequence). V dropped 5 bases and J dropped 3 bases, with 11 bases sitting between them. CDR3 amino acids: CASSRDKVKNIQYF. In nucleotides, the CDR3 is TGTGCCAGCAGTCGGGACAAGGTCAAAAACATTCAGTACTTC.

The table lists this clone with a count of one. The chain combines TRBV5-4 with TRBJ2-3; 8 bases agree with TRBD1. CDR3 length: 15 residues. Trimming cost V 3 bases and J 1 base; bases outside gene matches: 4. Per the germline V gene, CDR1 is SGHNT and CDR2 is YYREEE (reference sequence). The DNA for the CDR3 is TGTGCCAGCAGCTCTCCGGGACAGGGCACAGATACGCAGTATTTT. This sequence encodes CASSSPGQGTDTQYF.

This chain links TRBV5-1 with TRBJ2-5; 14 bases agree with TRBD2. CDR1 and CDR2 (germline): SGHRS, YFSETQ. The CDR3 is made up of 16 amino acids. The ends lost 4 bases at V and 2 bases at J; junction bases unmatched: 4. The CDR3 DNA sequence: TGCGCCAGCAGCGCAAGACTAGCGGGGGGGCAAGAGACCCAGTACTTC. Protein product: CASSARLAGGQETQYF.

This clone came up a few times. CDR3 DNA: TGCAGCGTGGGGGGACAGTTTGGCTACACCTTC. Protein: CSVGGQFGYTF. The chain links TRBV29-1 to TRBJ1-2; 7 bases map to TRBD1. This CDR3 comprises 11 residues. The germline V gene has CDR1 SQVTM and CDR2 ANQGSEA. V lost 6 bases and J lost 7; bases outside the gene matches: 5. Full variable domain (rest looked up from reference TRBV29-1 and TRBJ1-2): SAVISQKPSRDICQRGTSLTIQCQVDSQVTMMFWYRQQPGQSLTLIATANQGSEATYESGFVIDKFPISRPNLTFSTLTVSNMSPEDSSIYLCSVGGQFGYTFGSGTRLTVV.

The table lists this clone with a few counts. The chain couples TRBV29-1 to TRBJ2-1; D uncertain. V lost 4 bases, J lost 5 bases, and 15 bases lay in between. The CDR3 is 14 residues long. CDR1 and CDR2 (germline): SQVTM, ANQGSEA. CDR3 in amino acids: CSVGYRAKNNEQFF. CDR3 bases: TGCAGCGTTGGATACCGAGCGAAGAACAATGAGCAGTTCTTC.

This clone has just a few counts. The chain carries TRBV28 and TRBJ2-7, with 7 bases identical to TRBD2. The V segment lost 6 bases and the J segment 3 bases; nucleotides outside the gene matches: 8. The CDR3 consists of 14 residues. CDR1 is MDHEN and CDR2 is SYDVKM in the germline V gene. CDR3 DNA: TGTGCCAGCAGCTCGGGACTATGGAGCTACGAGCAGTACTTC. Protein product: CASSSGLWSYEQYF.

The J gene is TRBJ2-3, the V gene TRBV20-1; D perhaps matches TRBD2 (5 bases). The V end was cut by 4 bases, the J end by 7 bases, with 9 bases between. Looked up from germline, CDR1 is DFQATT and CDR2 is SNEGSKA (reference sequence). The CDR3 consists of 11 residues. The CDR3 spells CSAKEEYTQYF. The CDR3 DNA reads TGCAGTGCTAAGGAGGAGTATACGCAGTATTTT.

V usage is TRBV28 and J usage is TRBJ2-6, with D possibly matching TRBD1 (5 bases). V was clipped by 6 bases and J by 1 base, with 13 bases between them. Germline values: CDR1 MDHEN, CDR2 SYDVKM. CDR3 length equals 16 residues. CDR3 amino acids: CASSAPAGSGANVLTF. DNA for the CDR3: TGTGCCAGCAGCGCCCCCGCAGGGTCTGGGGCCAACGTCCTGACTTTC. The full variable domain, completed using reference TRBV28 and TRBJ2-6, is DVKVTQSSRYLVKRTGEKVFLECVQDMDHENMFWYRQDPGLGLRLIYFSYDVKMKEKGDIPEGYSVSREKKERFSLILESASTNQTSMYLCASSAPAGSGANVLTFGAGSRLTVL.

This chain links TRBV4-1 with TRBJ2-7, with a possible D match to TRBD2 (5 bases). V lost 0 bases and J 2 bases, leaving 14 bases between the germline ends. Germline CDR1 reads MGHRA; CDR2 reads YSYEKL. The CDR3 length is 16 residues. This CDR3 is CASSQEQRLNTYEQYF. The CDR3 DNA follows: TGCGCCAGCAGCCAAGAACAGCGGTTGAATACCTACGAGCAGTACTTC.

The genes are TRBV2 and TRBJ1-6; 9 bases match TRBD1. Germline V lookup: CDR1 SNHLY, CDR2 FYNNEI. J was trimmed by 7 bases and V by 5 bases; bases with no gene match: 3. The CDR3 sequence is 14 residues long. This CDR3 reads CASSTGTGNSPLHF. CDR3 nucleotides: TGTGCCAGCAGTACCGGGACAGGGAATTCACCCCTCCACTTT.